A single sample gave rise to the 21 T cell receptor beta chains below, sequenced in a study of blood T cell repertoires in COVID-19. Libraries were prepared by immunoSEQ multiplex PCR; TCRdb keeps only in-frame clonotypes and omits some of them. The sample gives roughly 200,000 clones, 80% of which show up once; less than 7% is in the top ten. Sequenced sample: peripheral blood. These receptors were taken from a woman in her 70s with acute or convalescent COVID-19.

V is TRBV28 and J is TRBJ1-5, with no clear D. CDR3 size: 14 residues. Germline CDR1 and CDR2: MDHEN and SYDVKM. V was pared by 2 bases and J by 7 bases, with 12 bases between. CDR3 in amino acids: CASSLGRARQPQHF. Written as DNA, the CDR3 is TGTGCCAGCAGTTTAGGGCGGGCGAGGCAGCCCCAGCATTTT. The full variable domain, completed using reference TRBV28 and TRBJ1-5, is DVKVTQSSRYLVKRTGEKVFLECVQDMDHENMFWYRQDPGLGLRLIYFSYDVKMKEKGDIPEGYSVSREKKERFSLILESASTNQTSMYLCASSLGRARQPQHFGDGTRLSIL.

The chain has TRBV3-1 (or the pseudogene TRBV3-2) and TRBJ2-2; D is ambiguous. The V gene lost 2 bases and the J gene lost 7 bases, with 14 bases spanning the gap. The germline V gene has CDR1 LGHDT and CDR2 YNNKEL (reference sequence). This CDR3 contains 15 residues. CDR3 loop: CASSQRPGEDGELFF. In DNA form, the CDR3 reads TGTGCCAGCAGCCAACGCCCCGGAGAAGACGGGGAGCTGTTTTTT.

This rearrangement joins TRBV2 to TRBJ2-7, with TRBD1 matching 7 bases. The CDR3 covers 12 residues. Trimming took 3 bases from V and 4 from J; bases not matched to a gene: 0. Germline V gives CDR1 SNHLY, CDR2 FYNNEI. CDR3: CASSDRGYEQYF. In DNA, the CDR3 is TGTGCCAGCAGTGACAGGGGGTACGAGCAGTACTTC.

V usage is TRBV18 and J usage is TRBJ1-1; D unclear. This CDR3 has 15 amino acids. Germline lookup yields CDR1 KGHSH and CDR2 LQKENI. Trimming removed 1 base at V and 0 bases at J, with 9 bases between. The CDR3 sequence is CASSPRDGMNTEAFF. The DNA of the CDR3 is TGTGCCAGCTCACCACGCGACGGGATGAACACTGAAGCTTTCTTT.

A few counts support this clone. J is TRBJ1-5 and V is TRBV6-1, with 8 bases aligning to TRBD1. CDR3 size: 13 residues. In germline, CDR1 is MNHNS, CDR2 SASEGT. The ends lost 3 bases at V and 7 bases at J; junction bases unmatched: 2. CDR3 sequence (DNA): TGTGCCAGCAGTGAGCGGGACAGGCAGCCCCAGCATTTT. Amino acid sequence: CASSERDRQPQHF.

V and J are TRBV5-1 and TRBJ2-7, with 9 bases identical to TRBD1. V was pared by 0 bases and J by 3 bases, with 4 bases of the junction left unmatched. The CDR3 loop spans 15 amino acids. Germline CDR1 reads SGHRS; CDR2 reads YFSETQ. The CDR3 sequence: CASSLEGQGHYEQYF. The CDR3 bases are TGCGCCAGCAGCTTGGAGGGACAGGGCCACTACGAGCAGTACTTC.

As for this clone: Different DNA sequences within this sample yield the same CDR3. The CDR3 DNA is TGCGCCAGCAGCCTGGGGGGGAGGACGGACACTGAAGCTTTCTTT. It yields the protein CASSLGGRTDTEAFF. V gene TRBV5-1 combines with J gene TRBJ1-1; possibly TRBD1 for D (5 bases). Germline CDR1 is SGHRS and CDR2 is YFSETQ. Trimming left V 4 bases short and J 3 bases short, with 16 bases between. The CDR3 is 15 residues long. Full variable domain (rest looked up from reference TRBV5-1 and TRBJ1-1): KAGVTQTPRYLIKTRGQQVTLSCSPISGHRSVSWYQQTPGQGLQFLFEYFSETQRNKGNFPGRFSGRQFSNSRSEMNVSTLELGDSALYLCASSLGGRTDTEAFFGQGTRLTVV.

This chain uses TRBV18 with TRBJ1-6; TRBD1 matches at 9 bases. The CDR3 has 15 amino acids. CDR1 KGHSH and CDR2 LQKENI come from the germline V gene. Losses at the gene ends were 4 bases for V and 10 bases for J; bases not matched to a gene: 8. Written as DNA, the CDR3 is TGTGCCAGCTCACGTACCGGGACAGGGCCATCACCCCTCCACTTT. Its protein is CASSRTGTGPSPLHF.

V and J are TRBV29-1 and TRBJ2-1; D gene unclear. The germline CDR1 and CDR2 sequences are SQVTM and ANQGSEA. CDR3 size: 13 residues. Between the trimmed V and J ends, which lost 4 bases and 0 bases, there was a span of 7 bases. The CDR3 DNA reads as TGCAGCGTTGTGGCTGACTCCTACAATGAGCAGTTCTTC. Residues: CSVVADSYNEQFF.

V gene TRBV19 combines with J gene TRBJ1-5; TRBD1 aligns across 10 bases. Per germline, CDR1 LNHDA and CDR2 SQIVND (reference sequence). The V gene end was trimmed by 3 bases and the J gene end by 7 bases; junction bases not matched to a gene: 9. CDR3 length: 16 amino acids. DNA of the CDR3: TGTGCCAGTAGTATTGTGGACAGGGGGTTTTGGCAGCCCCAGCATTTT. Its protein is CASSIVDRGFWQPQHF. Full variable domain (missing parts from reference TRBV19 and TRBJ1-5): DGGITQSPKYLFRKEGQNVTLSCEQNLNHDAMYWYRQDPGQGLRLIYYSQIVNDFQKGDIAEGYSVSREKKESFPLTVTSAQKNPTAFYLCASSIVDRGFWQPQHFGDGTRLSIL.

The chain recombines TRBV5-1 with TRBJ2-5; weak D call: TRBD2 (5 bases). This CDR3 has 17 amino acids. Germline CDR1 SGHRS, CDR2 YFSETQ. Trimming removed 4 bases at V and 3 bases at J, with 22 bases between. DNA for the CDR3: TGCGCCAGCAGCCAGAGGTCGGTCCGGGATAGAAAAGAGACCCAGTACTTC. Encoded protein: CASSQRSVRDRKETQYF.

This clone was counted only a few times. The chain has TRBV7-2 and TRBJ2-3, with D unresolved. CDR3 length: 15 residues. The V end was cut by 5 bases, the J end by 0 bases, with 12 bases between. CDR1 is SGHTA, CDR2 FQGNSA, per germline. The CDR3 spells CASSPLPGSTDTQYF. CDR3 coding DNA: TGTGCCAGCAGCCCCCTTCCAGGAAGCACAGATACGCAGTATTTT.

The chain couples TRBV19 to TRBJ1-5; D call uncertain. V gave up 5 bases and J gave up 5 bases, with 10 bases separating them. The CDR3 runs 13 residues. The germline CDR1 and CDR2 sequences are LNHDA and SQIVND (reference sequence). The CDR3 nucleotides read TGTGCCAGTAGTTCAGGTCCCGATCAGCCCCAGCATTTT. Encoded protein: CASSSGPDQPQHF.

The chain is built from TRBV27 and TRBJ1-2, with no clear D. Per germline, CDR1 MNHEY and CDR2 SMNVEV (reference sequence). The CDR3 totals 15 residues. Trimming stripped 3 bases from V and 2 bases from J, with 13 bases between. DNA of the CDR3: TGTGCCAGCAGTTTGCGGGCCACGGAGAACTATGGCTACACCTTC. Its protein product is CASSLRATENYGYTF.

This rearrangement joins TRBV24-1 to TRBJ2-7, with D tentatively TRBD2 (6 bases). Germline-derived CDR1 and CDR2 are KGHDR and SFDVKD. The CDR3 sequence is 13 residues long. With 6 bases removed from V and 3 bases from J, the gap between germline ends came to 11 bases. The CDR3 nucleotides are TGTGCCACCAGTAGCGGGCTAGACTACGAGCAGTACTTC. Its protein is CATSSGLDYEQYF.

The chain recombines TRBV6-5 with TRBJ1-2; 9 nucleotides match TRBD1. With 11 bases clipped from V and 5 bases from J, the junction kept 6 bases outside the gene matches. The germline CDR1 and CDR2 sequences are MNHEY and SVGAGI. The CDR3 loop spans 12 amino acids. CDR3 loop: CASQGASYGYTF. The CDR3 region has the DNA TGTGCCTCACAGGGGGCGTCGTATGGCTACACCTTC.

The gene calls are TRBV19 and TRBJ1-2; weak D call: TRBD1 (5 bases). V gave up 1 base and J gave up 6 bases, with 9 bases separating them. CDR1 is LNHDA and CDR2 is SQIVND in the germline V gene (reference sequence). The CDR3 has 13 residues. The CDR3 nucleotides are TGTGCCAGTAGTATAGGACAGCTTAATGGCTACACCTTC. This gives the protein CASSIGQLNGYTF.

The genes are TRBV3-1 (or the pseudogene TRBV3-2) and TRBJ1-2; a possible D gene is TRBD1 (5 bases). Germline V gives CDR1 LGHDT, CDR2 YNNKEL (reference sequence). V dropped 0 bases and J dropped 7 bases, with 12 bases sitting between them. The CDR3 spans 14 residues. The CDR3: CASSQDRTGVGYTF. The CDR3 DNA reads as TGTGCCAGCAGCCAAGATCGAACAGGAGTTGGCTACACCTTC.

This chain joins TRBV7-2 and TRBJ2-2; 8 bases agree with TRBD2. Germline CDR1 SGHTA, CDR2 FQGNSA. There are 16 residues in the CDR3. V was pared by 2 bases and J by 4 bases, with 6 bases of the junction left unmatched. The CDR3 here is CASSLMVAGSTGELFF. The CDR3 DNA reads TGTGCCAGCAGCTTAATGGTAGCGGGATCCACCGGGGAGCTGTTTTTT.

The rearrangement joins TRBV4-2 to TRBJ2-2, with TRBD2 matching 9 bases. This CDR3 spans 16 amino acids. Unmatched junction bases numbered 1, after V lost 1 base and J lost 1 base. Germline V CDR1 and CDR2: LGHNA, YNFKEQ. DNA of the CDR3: TGTGCCAGCAGCCAAGTAGCGGGAGAGAACACCGGGGAGCTGTTTTTT. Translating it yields CASSQVAGENTGELFF.

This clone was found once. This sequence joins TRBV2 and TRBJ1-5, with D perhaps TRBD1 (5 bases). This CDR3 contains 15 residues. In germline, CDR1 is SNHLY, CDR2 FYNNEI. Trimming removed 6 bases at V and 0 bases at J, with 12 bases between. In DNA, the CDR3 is TGTGCCAGCAGACAGGAAGGAGATAGCAATCAGCCCCAGCATTTT. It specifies CASRQEGDSNQPQHF.